This passage covers 27 T cell receptor beta chains from one sample sequenced in a study of blood T cell repertoires in COVID-19. Profiled with immunoSEQ multiplex PCR; TCRdb holds only in-frame clones, not every one. The profile covers about 110,000 clones, with about 86% appearing a single time and 0.75% to 0.9% taken by the ten largest. Sequenced material: peripheral blood. These TCRs come from a woman aged 50 to 65 with active or convalescent COVID-19.

The chain carries TRBV18 and TRBJ2-3, with 11 bases aligning to TRBD2. Germline lookup yields CDR1 KGHSH and CDR2 LQKENI. The J segment lost 3 bases and the V segment lost 3 bases, leaving 5 bases of the junction unmatched. This CDR3 has 16 residues. The DNA of the CDR3 is TGTGCCAGCTCACCGCCGGGACTAGCGGATACAGATACGCAGTATTTT. Encoded protein: CASSPPGLADTDTQYF.

This chain connects TRBV7-9 to TRBJ2-1, with D possibly being TRBD2 (6 bases). CDR3 length: 16 amino acids. Germline V gene lookup returns CDR1 SEHNR and CDR2 FQNEAQ (reference sequence). V dropped 5 bases and J dropped 4 bases, with 18 bases sitting between them. The CDR3, as DNA: TGTGCCAGCAGCGGGAGTAGCGGTATAAAATACAATGAGCAGTTCTTC. Encoded protein: CASSGSSGIKYNEQFF.

This rearrangement joins TRBV30 to TRBJ1-1, with TRBD1 identical over 11 bases. The CDR3 has 16 residues. Trimming took 2 bases from V and 4 from J; bases not matched to a gene: 9. Germline V lookup: CDR1 GTSNPN, CDR2 SVGIG (reference sequence). CDR3 amino acids: CAWSKLGQGVGTEAFF. The CDR3 DNA is TGTGCCTGGAGTAAGCTGGGACAGGGGGTAGGCACTGAAGCTTTCTTT.

In this sample, this clone turned up once. The V call is TRBV7-3, the J call TRBJ2-1; 8 bases align to TRBD2. Germline CDR1 reads SGHTA; CDR2 reads FQGTGA. The CDR3 runs 16 residues. Trimming at V came to 5 bases and at J to 6 bases, leaving 12 bases not matched to a gene. In DNA form, the CDR3 reads TGTGCCAGCAGCCGCAATCCCGGGACTAGGGGCAATGAGCAGTTCTTC. Residues: CASSRNPGTRGNEQFF.

The rearrangement joins TRBV9 to TRBJ2-1; a weak D match, TRBD2 (5 bases). V was cut by 4 bases and J by 5 bases, with 13 bases left in between. Germline V gene lookup returns CDR1 SGDLS and CDR2 YYNGEE. This CDR3 contains 14 residues. CDR3 amino acids: CASSTSPSNNEQFF. Written as DNA, the CDR3 is TGTGCCAGCAGCACATCCCCTAGCAACAATGAGCAGTTCTTC.

This chain connects TRBV7-2 to TRBJ2-6; D ambiguous. From germline, CDR1 is SGHTA and CDR2 FQGNSA. The CDR3 length is 14 residues. V was pared by 7 bases and J by 1 base, with 8 bases between. CDR3 protein: CASTQQSGANVLTF. For the CDR3, the DNA is TGTGCCAGCACACAACAATCTGGGGCCAACGTCCTGACTTTC.

The chain carries TRBV5-1 and TRBJ2-7, with TRBD2 matching over 9 bases. Germline V lookup: CDR1 SGHRS, CDR2 YFSETQ. V gave up 4 bases and J gave up 2 bases; unmatched junction bases: 4. This CDR3 contains 14 residues. CDR3 loop: CASSPGTSPYEQYF. The CDR3 DNA follows: TGCGCCAGCAGCCCAGGGACTAGCCCCTACGAGCAGTACTTC.

The chain has TRBV7-8 and TRBJ1-6; a weak D match, TRBD1 (5 bases). Trimming took off 5 bases at V and 9 bases at J, with 17 bases between the two ends. This CDR3 region has 15 residues. The germline gives CDR1 SGHVS, CDR2 FQNEAQ. CDR3 nucleotide sequence: TGTGCCAGCAGCCTAGGCCAGGGAGGGAGTTCACCCCTCCACTTT. As protein: CASSLGQGGSSPLHF.

In this sample, this clone turned up a few times. V and J are TRBV6-1 and TRBJ2-7; no definite D call. In germline, CDR1 is MNHNS, CDR2 SASEGT. The CDR3 runs 12 residues. Deletions cut 1 base from V and 2 bases from J, with 3 bases between. The CDR3 bases are TGTGCCAGCAGTGAAGTCGCCTACGAGCAGTACTTC. As protein: CASSEVAYEQYF.

This clone was found once. The V and J genes are TRBV30 and TRBJ2-1; 12 bases are shared with TRBD2. CDR1 and CDR2 (germline): GTSNPN, SVGIG (reference sequence). The CDR3 is made up of 17 amino acids. The V segment lost 2 bases and the J segment 2 bases; nucleotides outside the gene matches: 7. The CDR3 loop reads CAWSSRSSGRAYNEQFF. For the CDR3, the DNA is TGTGCCTGGAGTTCGAGGTCTAGCGGGAGGGCCTACAATGAGCAGTTCTTC.

The rearrangement uses TRBV11-2 and TRBJ1-6, with 9 positions matching TRBD1. J gave up 10 bases and V 1 base, and 5 bases lay outside the gene matches. From germline, CDR1 is SGHAT and CDR2 FQNNGV. This CDR3 contains 15 residues. The CDR3 bases are TGTGCCAGCAGCTTAGGCCCGGACAGGGGATCACCCCTCCACTTT. Amino acids: CASSLGPDRGSPLHF.

The chain uses TRBV27 and TRBJ1-2, with D tentatively TRBD1 (5 bases). The CDR3 has 15 residues. With 4 bases removed from V and 4 bases from J, the gap between germline ends came to 16 bases. From germline, CDR1 is MNHEY and CDR2 SMNVEV (reference sequence). CDR3: CASSSLHSGIYGYTF. CDR3 DNA: TGTGCCAGCAGTTCACTTCATTCAGGGATCTATGGCTACACCTTC.

The rearrangement joins TRBV28 to TRBJ1-4, with 9 bases aligning to TRBD1. Trimming removed 3 bases from V and 7 bases from J; junction bases left unmatched: 6. The CDR3 extends over 15 amino acids. Germline V gene data show CDR1 as MDHEN and CDR2 as SYDVKM. The CDR3 sequence is CASSLFGTGREKLFF. CDR3 sequence (DNA): TGTGCCAGCAGTTTGTTCGGGACAGGGCGTGAAAAACTGTTTTTT.

The chain recombines TRBV7-8 with TRBJ2-5; 9 positions agree with TRBD2. The germline V gene encodes CDR1 SGHVS and CDR2 FQNEAQ. V was pared by 1 base and J by 4 bases, with 1 base of the junction left unmatched. This CDR3 spans 14 amino acids. The CDR3 spells CASSLGRGGETQYF. The DNA for the CDR3 is TGTGCCAGCAGCTTAGGGCGGGGGGGAGAGACCCAGTACTTC. The complete variable domain, with remaining parts taken from reference TRBV7-8 and TRBJ2-5, reads GAGVSQSPRYKVAKRGQDVALRCDPISGHVSLFWYQQALGQGPEFLTYFQNEAQLDKSGLPSDRFFAERPEGSVSTLKIQRTQQEDSAVYLCASSLGRGGETQYFGPGTRLLVL.

V is TRBV13 and J is TRBJ1-6; D possibly corresponds to TRBD1 (5 bases). V was shortened by 1 base and J by 9 bases, with 16 bases between the two germline ends. This CDR3 is 16 amino acids long. Per the germline V gene, CDR1 is PRHDT and CDR2 is FYEKMQ (reference sequence). This CDR3 reads CASSLATGLIGSPLHF. The CDR3 nucleotides read TGTGCCAGCAGCTTAGCTACAGGTCTAATAGGTTCACCCCTCCACTTT.

The chain couples TRBV18 to TRBJ2-2; weak D call: TRBD1 (6 bases). Germline V gives CDR1 KGHSH, CDR2 LQKENI. This CDR3 contains 15 residues. V lost 2 bases, J lost 4 bases, and 11 bases lay in between. The CDR3 loop is CASSPTGSGTGELFF. The CDR3 region has the DNA TGTGCCAGCTCACCAACAGGGTCGGGCACCGGGGAGCTGTTTTTT. Supplemented by reference TRBV18 and TRBJ2-2, the full variable domain reads NAGVMQNPRHLVRRRGQEARLRCSPMKGHSHVYWYRQLPEEGLKFMVYLQKENIIDESGMPKERFSAEFPKEGPSILRIQQVVRGDSAAYFCASSPTGSGTGELFFGEGSRLTVL.

CDR3 loop: CASSLVRSEQFF. CDR3 DNA: TGTGCCAGCAGCTTAGTTCGCAGTGAGCAGTTCTTC. This sequence joins TRBV13 and TRBJ2-1; no firm D call. In germline, CDR1 is PRHDT, CDR2 FYEKMQ (reference sequence). The CDR3 loop spans 12 amino acids. Deletions cut 1 base from V and 9 bases from J, with 7 bases between.

J is TRBJ2-3 and V is TRBV6-2 or TRBV6-3; D perhaps matches TRBD1 (5 bases). V gave up 6 bases and J gave up 2 bases, with 12 bases separating them. CDR1 is MNHEY, CDR2 SVGEGT, per germline. The CDR3 is made up of 14 amino acids. DNA of the CDR3: TGTGCCAGCAGATACCCAGGGAACACAGATACGCAGTATTTT. This sequence encodes CASRYPGNTDTQYF.

The V and J genes are TRBV3-1 (or the pseudogene TRBV3-2) and TRBJ1-1, with 10 bases identical to TRBD1. Trimming cost V 1 base and J 2 bases; bases outside gene matches: 13. Germline-derived CDR1 and CDR2 are LGHDT and YNNKEL (reference sequence). The CDR3 runs to 19 residues. Here the CDR3 DNA reads TGTGCCAGCAGCCAAGTAGTAAGGGACAGGGGTGTGGCAAACACTGAAGCTTTCTTT. Amino acid sequence: CASSQVVRDRGVANTEAFF.

V is TRBV10-3 and J is TRBJ1-2; D ambiguous. Trimming removed 4 bases from V and 4 bases from J, with 10 bases in between. Germline CDR1 and CDR2: ENHRY and SYGVKD. The CDR3 consists of 13 residues. Here the CDR3 DNA reads TGTGCCATCAGTGGGATACAGAGCTATGGCTACACCTTC. Its protein product is CAISGIQSYGYTF.

J is TRBJ2-5 and V is TRBV9; D possibly corresponds to TRBD2 (6 bases). The germline V gene has CDR1 SGDLS and CDR2 YYNGEE. The CDR3 length is 14 residues. V was trimmed by 3 bases and J by 0 bases, leaving 9 bases between them. The CDR3 sequence: CASSARDYQETQYF. CDR3 bases: TGTGCCAGCAGCGCCCGGGACTACCAAGAGACCCAGTACTTC.

This clone was detected once. The chain combines TRBV6-1 with TRBJ1-3; D is undetermined. The ends were cut back, 4 bases at V and 2 bases at J, with 15 bases in the middle. Germline CDR1 and CDR2: MNHNS and SASEGT. This CDR3 has 16 amino acids. CDR3 sequence reads: CASSGLRGGTGNTIYF. The DNA for the CDR3 is TGTGCCAGCAGTGGCCTACGTGGAGGAACTGGAAACACCATATATTTT.

The chain combines TRBV12-3 or TRBV12-4 with TRBJ1-2; no firm D call. V was cut by 4 bases and J by 3 bases, with 9 bases left in between. The CDR3 consists of 13 residues. The DNA of the CDR3 is TGTGCCAGCAGTTCAAGGCGGGACTATGGCTACACCTTC. This codes for CASSSRRDYGYTF.

The V gene is TRBV6-2 or TRBV6-3, the J gene TRBJ2-3; D may be TRBD2 (6 bases). Germline V gene lookup returns CDR1 MNHEY and CDR2 SVGEGT. The CDR3 has 15 residues. The V end lost 4 bases, the J end lost 0 bases, and 11 bases lay between the germline ends. This chain's CDR3 is CASSSRDSSTDTQYF. The DNA of the CDR3 is TGTGCCAGCAGTTCTCGGGACTCTAGCACAGATACGCAGTATTTT.

This chain joins TRBV5-1 and TRBJ2-1, with TRBD2 identical over 12 bases. The CDR3 covers 15 residues. Germline CDR1 is SGHRS and CDR2 is YFSETQ. V shed 4 bases and J 9 bases; nucleotides not matched to a gene: 8. This CDR3 reads CASSPPSGRVTEQFF. In nucleotides, the CDR3 is TGCGCCAGCAGCCCACCTAGCGGGAGGGTCACTGAGCAGTTCTTC.

This CDR3 is CASSFGRGTTDTQYF. The CDR3 region has the DNA TGTGCCAGCAGCTTCGGCAGGGGGACCACAGATACGCAGTATTTT. This chain uses TRBV7-8 with TRBJ2-3, with 7 bases matching TRBD1. The CDR3 is made up of 15 amino acids. With V trimmed by 3 bases and J by 2 bases, 5 bases remained unmatched. CDR1 and CDR2 from the germline V gene are SGHVS and FQNEAQ.

The sample holds a few counts of this clone. V and J are TRBV6-4 and TRBJ1-4; the D gene is possibly TRBD1 (5 bases). The germline CDR1 and CDR2 sequences are MRHNA and SNTAGT. The CDR3 sequence is 14 residues long. V was clipped by 7 bases and J by 10 bases, with 19 bases between them. CDR3 in amino acids: CASIPADRLRKLFF. The CDR3 DNA reads as TGTGCCAGCATTCCCGCTGACAGACTGAGAAAACTGTTTTTT.